This TCR beta chain appears in the sequencing data of a study of Ad26.COV2.S vaccination and SARS-CoV-2 variants. Study-level results: Reportedly, after vaccination the spike-specific CD8+ and CD4+ T cell responses displayed substantial breadth.

Treatment defined: around 19 received Ad26.COV2.S at low or high dose, single or two shots; 5 received placebo; per-sample allocation not given. Sampling happened 63 days after the first vaccine or placebo injection. The assay was immunoSEQ multiplex PCR, and TCRdb's table has in-frame clones only and misses some. The table lists 350,000 to 500,000 clones, around 90% of them singletons. V was cut by 4 bases and J by 4 bases, with 9 bases left in between. CDR3 length equals 13 residues. Germline assignment: CDR1 LGHDT and CDR2 YNNKEL (reference sequence). In the case of this clone: The antigen is not known.

V and J are TRBV3-1 (or the pseudogene TRBV3-2) and TRBJ2-3; a possible D gene is TRBD1 (5 bases). The material was peripheral blood, obtained in a trial of Ad26.COV2.S vaccine versus placebo. This receptor was taken from a person between 18 and 60 years old who received the Ad26.COV2.S COVID-19 vaccine or a placebo. CDR3 bases: TGTGCCAGCAGCCCACCAGGGTCAGATACGCAGTATTTT. Translating gives CASSPPGSDTQYF.